This T cell receptor (beta chain) emerged from a study of CD8 T cells in ankylosing spondylitis. Overall study results and limits: The clones that were linked to disease were reported to be significantly enriched in matched synovial fluid samples from ankylosing spondylitis patients. Clones that were linked to disease were CD8+ and were relatively rare in peripheral blood. Apparently characteristic of ankylosing spondylitis blood was a TCR beta motif (eight highly homologous variants).

Making the TCR beta libraries involved quantitative 5'-RACE with molecular barcodes. Using its own MiXCR run on the 5' RACE reads, TCRdb lists one record per CDR3 protein. The table includes some 840,000 distinct CDR3 sequences, 12% detected once. This clonotype was seen more than once but under ten times. The antigen is not known. The sample was blood, either unsorted or a sorted T cell fraction (not recorded which). This clonotype was obtained from a male donor with ankylosing spondylitis.

DNA for the CDR3: TGTGCCAGCAGTTACAACAGGGGATCACCCCTCCACTTT. Protein sequence: CASSYNRGSPLHF. The chain has TRBV6-5 and TRBJ1-6; 7 nucleotides align to TRBD1. Germline assignment: CDR1 MNHEY and CDR2 SVGAGI. CDR3 length: 13 amino acids. The V gene end was trimmed by 2 bases and the J gene end by 10 bases; junction bases not matched to a gene: 2.